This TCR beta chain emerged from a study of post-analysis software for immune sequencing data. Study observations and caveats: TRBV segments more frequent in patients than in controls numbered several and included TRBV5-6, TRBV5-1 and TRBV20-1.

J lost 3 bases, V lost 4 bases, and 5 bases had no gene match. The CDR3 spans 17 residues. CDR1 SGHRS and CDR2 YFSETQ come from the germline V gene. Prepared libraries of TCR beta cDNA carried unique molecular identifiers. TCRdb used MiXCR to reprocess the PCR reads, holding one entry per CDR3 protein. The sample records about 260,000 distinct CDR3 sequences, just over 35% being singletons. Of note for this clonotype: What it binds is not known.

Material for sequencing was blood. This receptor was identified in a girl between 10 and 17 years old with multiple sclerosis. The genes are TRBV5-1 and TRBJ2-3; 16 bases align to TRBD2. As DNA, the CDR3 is TGCGCCAGCAGCCCCGGGACTAGCGGGAGGGCAACAGATACGCAGTATTTT. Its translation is CASSPGTSGRATDTQYF.